These T cell receptor beta chains were read from a single sample in a study of beta chain features in type 1 diabetes. The assay was immunoSEQ multiplex PCR, and TCRdb's table has in-frame clones only and misses some. The table lists about 360,000 clones, roughly 12% of them singletons. The source material was naive CD4+ T cells from blood. The receptors were sampled from a man between 18 and 29 years old in good health. Both conserved end residues are trimmed from each CDR3. Fields, in order: J gene, CDR3 length, V gene, CDR3 protein.

TRBJ1-1 13 TRBV7-2 ASSSRTGVNTEAF
TRBJ2-3 15 TRBV7-2 ASSLDSLAASTDTQY
TRBJ2-5 13 TRBV11-3 ASSFLRLPVETQY
TRBJ2-1 14 TRBV11-1 ASSLAEGTRHNEQF
TRBJ2-5 12 TRBV6-6 ASSPGAGRETQY
TRBJ2-1 13 TRBV25-1 ASSESWDRQGEQF
TRBJ2-1 13 TRBV5-1 ASSLESGSYNEQF
TRBJ2-7 15 TRBV30 AWSPPVRASGRGEQY
TRBJ2-1 12 TRBV11-2 ASSPSSSYNEQF
TRBJ1-1 13 TRBV9 ASSVAGRMNTEAF
TRBJ1-2 15 TRBV4-1 ASSRGSGQQGDYGYT
TRBJ1-5 12 TRBV5-4 ASSLDRQNQPQH
TRBJ2-7 13 TRBV7-9 ASSWGVSGPHEQY
TRBJ2-5 11 TRBV5-4 ASSGDSQETQY
TRBJ2-3 16 TRBV9 ASSDHQRLAGGLNTQY
TRBJ2-1 13 TRBV30 AWSLASGGYNEQF
TRBJ2-7 11 TRBV6-5 ASGGGPRYEQY
TRBJ2-3 13 TRBV5-1 ASSPRAGVTDTQY
TRBJ1-3 13 TRBV7-2 ASSLGTGTGNTIY
TRBJ2-1 9 TRBV7-2 ASSLFNEQF
TRBJ2-1 13 TRBV5-5 ASSLGGGNYNEQF
TRBJ1-2 11 TRBV29-1 SVLQGPGYGYT
TRBJ1-2 12 TRBV10-3 AITQGDRNYGYT
TRBJ2-1 13 TRBV28 ASTRPGQGRNEQF
TRBJ2-2 13 TRBV28 ASLNRVKNTGELF
TRBJ2-3 13 TRBV7-2 ASSLTAQGADTQY
TRBJ2-6 17 TRBV4-2 ASSQASDRGLAGANVLT
TRBJ2-7 13 TRBV6-5 ASRKGQPLGYEQY
TRBJ2-3 11 TRBV7-9 ASSPRNTDTQY
TRBJ2-1 13 TRBV12-2 ASRVYRGDYNEQF
TRBJ1-1 12 TRBV7-3 ASSSWSGHPEAF
TRBJ2-2 15 TRBV7-2 ASSLGLRGRDTGELF
TRBJ1-1 13 TRBV9 ASSVDGQGIAEAF
TRBJ2-7 13 TRBV7-9 ASSYRDRGSHEQY
TRBJ1-6 13 TRBV5-4 ASSLAQQANSPLH